A selection of T cell receptor beta chains follows, all from one sample in a study of metastatic and nonmetastatic thyroid tumors. TCRdb used MiXCR to call clones anew from the PCR reads. The repertoire holds about 82,000 clones, with about an eighth as singletons. Sequencing was done on a sample of tumor tissue. These receptors originate from a female donor with papillary thyroid cancer or a benign thyroid nodule (not recorded which). Some clones in this sample may be carry-over from other donors' samples. Both conserved end residues are trimmed from each CDR3. The order of the fields is CDR3 protein, J gene, V gene.

CDR3 protein: ASSITGNSPLH
J gene: TRBJ1-6
V gene: TRBV9

CDR3 protein: ASSLAGAGGNTIY
J gene: TRBJ1-3
V gene: TRBV5-1

CDR3 protein: ASSPANYGYT
J gene: TRBJ1-2
V gene: TRBV3-1

CDR3 protein: SARGLRLYNEQF
J gene: TRBJ2-1
V gene: TRBV20-1

CDR3 protein: ASTTTGASSGNTIY
J gene: TRBJ1-3
V gene: TRBV6-1

CDR3 protein: ASSYGAGTNTEAF
J gene: TRBJ1-1
V gene: TRBV6-5

CDR3 protein: SARGPGWESSGRPTDTQY
J gene: TRBJ2-3
V gene: TRBV20-1

CDR3 protein: ASSLVQAKSTQY
J gene: TRBJ2-3
V gene: TRBV28

CDR3 protein: ASSPTTGPNYGYT
J gene: TRBJ1-2
V gene: TRBV19

CDR3 protein: ASSSLAETQY
J gene: TRBJ2-5
V gene: TRBV11-2

CDR3 protein: ASFLGGQGEAF
J gene: TRBJ1-1
V gene: TRBV12-3/TRBV12-4

CDR3 protein: ASSPASGLSYEQY
J gene: TRBJ2-7
V gene: TRBV5-1

CDR3 protein: ASSPSLGVSTSGTYNEQF
J gene: TRBJ2-1
V gene: TRBV6-5

CDR3 protein: ARVGQGEAGYT
J gene: TRBJ1-2
V gene: TRBV27

CDR3 protein: ASSFRTSGRATGELF
J gene: TRBJ2-2
V gene: TRBV27

CDR3 protein: ASRGTGPHANIYEQY
J gene: TRBJ2-7
V gene: TRBV28

CDR3 protein: ASSGSGQALNTEAF
J gene: TRBJ1-1
V gene: TRBV2

CDR3 protein: ASSLFTTVPEQY
J gene: TRBJ2-7
V gene: TRBV12-3/TRBV12-4

CDR3 protein: SVVLNTGELF
J gene: TRBJ2-2
V gene: TRBV29-1

CDR3 protein: AITSGRTSRDEQF
J gene: TRBJ2-1
V gene: TRBV10-3

CDR3 protein: ASSKLQGGGGYT
J gene: TRBJ1-2
V gene: TRBV19

CDR3 protein: ASSQTGTSKYEQF
J gene: TRBJ2-1
V gene: TRBV7-3

CDR3 protein: SVPGGDRPGGYT
J gene: TRBJ1-2
V gene: TRBV29-1

CDR3 protein: ASSEVGWTAFEKLF
J gene: TRBJ1-4
V gene: TRBV6-1

CDR3 protein: ASSQAGGGEGYT
J gene: TRBJ1-2
V gene: TRBV4-1

CDR3 protein: ATSGVNSGNTIY
J gene: TRBJ1-3
V gene: TRBV15

CDR3 protein: ASSEALWGGSTDTQY
J gene: TRBJ2-3
V gene: TRBV6-1

CDR3 protein: ASSISGQGDTQY
J gene: TRBJ2-3
V gene: TRBV18

CDR3 protein: SATDNTDTQY
J gene: TRBJ2-3
V gene: TRBV20-1

CDR3 protein: ASSLDSYNEQF
J gene: TRBJ2-1
V gene: TRBV11-2

CDR3 protein: SVEGQGADTQY
J gene: TRBJ2-3
V gene: TRBV29-1

CDR3 protein: ASTKAEGLGTGELF
J gene: TRBJ2-2
V gene: TRBV12-3/TRBV12-4

CDR3 protein: ASSLGSIEGNEQF
J gene: TRBJ2-1
V gene: TRBV5-1

CDR3 protein: ASSQVGETQY
J gene: TRBJ2-5
V gene: TRBV14

CDR3 protein: SVGGGQGILSYGYT
J gene: TRBJ1-2
V gene: TRBV29-1

CDR3 protein: SAKGGQLETQY
J gene: TRBJ2-5
V gene: TRBV20-1

CDR3 protein: ASSGGQVVDTEAF
J gene: TRBJ1-1
V gene: TRBV2

CDR3 protein: ASSLGILAGAVEQY
J gene: TRBJ2-7
V gene: TRBV11-3

CDR3 protein: SASLPGLADRGSYEQY
J gene: TRBJ2-7
V gene: TRBV20-1

CDR3 protein: SPMVRVNNEQF
J gene: TRBJ2-1
V gene: TRBV20-1

CDR3 protein: SVGDRHEQY
J gene: TRBJ2-7
V gene: TRBV20-1

CDR3 protein: ASSIENQPQH
J gene: TRBJ1-5
V gene: TRBV19

CDR3 protein: ASSLDLGGELF
J gene: TRBJ2-2
V gene: TRBV5-1

CDR3 protein: ASTSRGLAGDADTQY
J gene: TRBJ2-3
V gene: TRBV6-6

CDR3 protein: ASSPGTGGKKNTIY
J gene: TRBJ1-3
V gene: TRBV2